A single sample is the source of the 5 T cell receptor beta chains below, sequenced in a study of PD-1 blockade in classical Hodgkin lymphoma. Sequenced by immunoSEQ multiplex PCR; TCRdb stores in-frame clones only, minus some. The sample includes more than 10,000 clones, 70% to 90% of them seen just once. Regarding time point: cycle 4 day 1 (C4D1), after 5 to 7 weeks of nivolumab. Every single patient, without exception, relapsed after autologous stem cell transplantation, and brentuximab vedotin exposure varied. The study isolated CD8+ T cells from thawed PBMCs by magnetic negative selection. The starting material was CD8+ T cells from blood, obtained before the fourth cycle of nivolumab. These TCRs come from a human donor with classical Hodgkin lymphoma. The donor label of this sample is uncertain.

This clone was counted once. The chain uses TRBV15 and TRBJ2-5; D possibly uses TRBD1 or TRBD2 (6 bases each). Germline CDR1 reads LNHNV; CDR2 reads YYDKDF (reference sequence). The CDR3 extends over 17 amino acids. Trimming removed 1 base from V and 5 bases from J, with 20 bases in between. The CDR3 is CATSRALLVGGGETQYF. The CDR3 coding sequence is TGTGCCACCAGCAGAGCCCTGCTGGTCGGGGGCGGGGAGACCCAGTACTTC.

The genes are TRBV19 and TRBJ1-1; D call uncertain. V was trimmed by 3 bases and J by 3 bases, leaving 8 bases between them. Germline lookup yields CDR1 LNHDA and CDR2 SQIVND (reference sequence). CDR3 length: 13 amino acids. CDR3 coding DNA: TGTGCCAGTAGTATGAGGGTGGACACTGAAGCTTTCTTT. It codes for CASSMRVDTEAFF.

This chain connects TRBV12-5 to TRBJ2-7; TRBD2 matches 7 bases. The CDR3 sequence is 19 residues long. Per the germline V gene, CDR1 is LGHNT and CDR2 is FRNRAP. V dropped 2 bases and J dropped 2; count of bases not matched to a gene: 18. DNA of the CDR3: TGTGCTAGTGGTTTGCCCTTTGCCCCCCGGCTAGCGGATGCCTACGAGCAGTACTTC. This codes for CASGLPFAPRLADAYEQYF. Combining the CDR3 with reference TRBV12-5 and TRBJ2-7 gives the whole variable domain DARVTQTPRHKVTEMGQEVTMRCQPILGHNTVFWYRQTMMQGLELLAYFRNRAPLDDSGMPKDRFSAEMPDATLATLKIQPSEPRDSAVYFCASGLPFAPRLADAYEQYFGPGTRLTVT.

The V call is TRBV4-2, the J call TRBJ1-1; no firm D call. The germline gives CDR1 LGHNA, CDR2 YNFKEQ. V shed 0 bases and J shed 5 bases, with 7 bases lying between them. The CDR3 consists of 13 residues. CDR3 in amino acids: CASSQEGGTEAFF. The CDR3, as DNA: TGTGCCAGCAGCCAAGAAGGTGGGACTGAAGCTTTCTTT.

The rearrangement uses TRBV2 and TRBJ2-5; D may be TRBD1 (6 bases). The CDR3 extends over 18 amino acids. V gave up 8 bases and J gave up 1 base, with 26 bases separating them. From germline, CDR1 is SNHLY and CDR2 FYNNEI. The CDR3 loop reads CASLPPLRWDTSQETQYF. CDR3 DNA sequence: TGTGCCAGCTTGCCTCCCCTCCGATGGGACACCAGCCAAGAGACCCAGTACTTC.